This T cell receptor beta chain emerged from a study of control samples from healthy donors and cancer patients. Germline CDR1 reads LNHDA; CDR2 reads SQIVND (reference sequence). Trimming took 2 bases from V and 0 from J, leaving 5 bases between them. CDR3 length: 14 residues. TCRdb's copy holds only in-frame clones and misses some; the assay was immunoSEQ multiplex PCR. The sample has around 190,000 clones; 90% to 95% are singletons. This TCR came from a young man in good health. The rearrangement links TRBV19 to TRBJ2-4; D unresolved. Material for sequencing was blood. The CDR3: CASSIQLAKNIQYF. The CDR3 nucleotides read TGTGCCAGTAGTATACAGTTAGCCAAAAACATTCAGTACTTC.